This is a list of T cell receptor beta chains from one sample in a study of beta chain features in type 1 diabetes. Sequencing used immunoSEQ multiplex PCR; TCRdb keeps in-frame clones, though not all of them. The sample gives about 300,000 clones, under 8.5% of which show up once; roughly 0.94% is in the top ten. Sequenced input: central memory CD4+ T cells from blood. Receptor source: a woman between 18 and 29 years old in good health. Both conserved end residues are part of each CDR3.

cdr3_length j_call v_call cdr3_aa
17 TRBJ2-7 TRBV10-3 CAISESTGRGGRYEQYF
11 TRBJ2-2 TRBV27 CASSLSGELFF
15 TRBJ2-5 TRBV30 CASGLGTVLQETQYF
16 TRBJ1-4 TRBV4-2 CASSQEVGAGAQKLFF
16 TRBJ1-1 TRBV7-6 CASSPQGASVSTEAFF
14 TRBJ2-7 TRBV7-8 CASSRTGVDYEQYF
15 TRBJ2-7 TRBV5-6 CASSSRLAGLREQYF
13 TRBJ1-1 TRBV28 CASSWGGRTEAFF
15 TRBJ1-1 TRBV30 CAWRDGTGSNTEAFF
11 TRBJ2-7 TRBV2 CASNLSYEQYF
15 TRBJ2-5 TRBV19 CASTPWGRRGETQYF
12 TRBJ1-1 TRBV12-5 CASSSVFTEAFF
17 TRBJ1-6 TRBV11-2 CASSWWADRGYNSPLHF
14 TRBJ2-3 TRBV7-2 CASSRPGGADTQYF
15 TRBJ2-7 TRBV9 CASSPTSGSPDEQYF
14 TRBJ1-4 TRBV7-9 CASSLGAVEEKLFF
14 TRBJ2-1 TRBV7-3 CASSIPGPSNEQFF
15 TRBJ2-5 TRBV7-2 CASSLESRGMETQYF
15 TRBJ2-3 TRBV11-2 CASSDAGLAGDTQYF
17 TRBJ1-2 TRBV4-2 CASSPAGIRARAYGYTF
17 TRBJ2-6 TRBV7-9 CASSLPSGRSGANVLTF
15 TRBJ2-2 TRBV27 CASSFRAGRPGELFF
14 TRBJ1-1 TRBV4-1 CASSQRGATTEAFF
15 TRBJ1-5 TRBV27 CASSLWAGGNQPQHF
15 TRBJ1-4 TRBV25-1 CASSEMRGNNEKLFF
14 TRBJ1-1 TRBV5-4 CASSQRGVGTEAFF
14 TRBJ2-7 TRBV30 CAWGKTSGAYEQYF
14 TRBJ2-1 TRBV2 CASRPSGSWNEQFF
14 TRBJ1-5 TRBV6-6 CASSYSNWDQPQHF
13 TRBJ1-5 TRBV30 CAWSGGGYQPQHF
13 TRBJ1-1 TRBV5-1 CASSWGFDTEAFF
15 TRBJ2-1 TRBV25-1 CASSEGGAGGDEQFF
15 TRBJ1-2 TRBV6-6 CASSPRWTAGSGYTF
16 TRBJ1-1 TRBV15 CATSRAGGRDYTEAFF
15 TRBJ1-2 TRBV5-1 CASSLGTGDAVEFLF
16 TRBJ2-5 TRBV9 CASSLSGGAYQETQYF
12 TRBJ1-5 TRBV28 CASSTGGQPQHF
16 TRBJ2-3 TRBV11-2 CASSLAVQTSTDTQYF
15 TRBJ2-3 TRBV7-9 CASSLTGTETDTQYF
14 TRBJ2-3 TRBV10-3 CAIRRQGATDTQYF
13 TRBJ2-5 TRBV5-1 CASSLRTRDDQYF
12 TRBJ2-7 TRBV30 CASISGSREQYF
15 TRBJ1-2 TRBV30 CAWSVKAAGGYGYTF
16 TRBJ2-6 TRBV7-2 CASSPGSSSGANVLTF
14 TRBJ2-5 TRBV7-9 CASSLMGAKETQYF
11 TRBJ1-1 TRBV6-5 CASRENTEAFF
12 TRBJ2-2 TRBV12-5 CASGLRNGELFF
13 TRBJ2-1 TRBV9 CASSQVGANEQFF
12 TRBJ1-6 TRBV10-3 CAITNGNSPLHF
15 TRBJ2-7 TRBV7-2 CASSSRDYLSYEQYF
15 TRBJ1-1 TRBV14 CASSPGFWGNTEAFF
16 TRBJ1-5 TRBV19 CASSIRTGYSNQPQHF
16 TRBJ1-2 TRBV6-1 CASSVGTRTGPYGYTF
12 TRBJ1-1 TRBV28 CASSLLSAGAFF
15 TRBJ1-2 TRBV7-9 CASSLDAGRTGGYTF
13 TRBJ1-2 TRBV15 CATSRTADYGYTF
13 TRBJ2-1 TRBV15 CATSTRGYNEQFF